This T cell receptor (beta chain) originates from a study of T cells in localized non-small cell lung cancer. The CDR3 has 14 amino acids. V was pared by 9 bases and J by 0 bases, with 14 bases between. The V gene's germline CDR1 is MNHEY and CDR2 SMNVEV (reference sequence). Profiled with immunoSEQ multiplex PCR; TCRdb holds only in-frame clones, not every one. The table has 25,000 to 35,000 clones, 85% to 90% seen once; the top ten hold 2.5% to 3%. Findings and limits, study-wide: Maximal T cell clonality occurred in uninvolved adjacent lung, with tumor ranking below it.

About this clone: Antigen specificity is unknown.

V is TRBV27 and J is TRBJ2-5, with TRBD1 as a possible D gene (6 bases). The sequenced sample was peripheral blood, obtained before any cancer treatment. This receptor was taken from a female donor older than 55 with stage I lung adenocarcinoma. The CDR3 coding sequence is TGTGCCAGTGGGACACTCGGGGACCAAGAGACCCAGTACTTC. Amino acids: CASGTLGDQETQYF.